This T cell receptor (beta chain) was recorded in a study of beta chain features in type 1 diabetes. The CDR3 has 12 residues. Trimming took 6 bases from V and 14 from J; bases not matched to a gene: 10. Per germline, CDR1 MDHEN and CDR2 SYDVKM. Comment on this clone: Its target is not known.

Sampling consisted of one heparinised blood draw per donor, averaging roughly 0.12 L. Purity exceeding 95% was reached by all sorted populations. Broader study findings: Compared to healthy donors, patients appeared to have naive, central memory and Treg TCRB repertoires that were more alike. Any PCR bias toward short templates would affect both groups alike.

Since all of the isolated RNA was reverse transcribed, expressed TCRB transcripts were what got sequenced. Data came from immunoSEQ multiplex PCR; TCRdb stores just in-frame clones and leaves some out. The sample contains 160,000 or so clones, over 8.5% of which appear only once. The sample was central memory CD4+ T cells from blood. V and J are TRBV28 and TRBJ1-2, with 9 bases aligning to TRBD1. This sequence originates from a man aged 18-30 years in good health. CDR3 bases: TGTGCCAGCAGACCTGGGACAGGGCGTGAAACCTTC. It codes for CASRPGTGRETF.